This TCR beta chain was profiled in a study of neurological immune-mediated disorders. Study results and caveats: Whereas HTLV-1-associated myelopathy showed the most TCR clonal expansion, multiple sclerosis showed the least, with levels below those of healthy controls. There was no clinical or MRI feature that was associated with the multiple sclerosis repertoire cluster.

Ten or more counts support this clonotype. Its matching antigen is unknown. Unsorted libraries used 2 million PBMCs kept at -80 degrees C. cDNA was made by 5'RACE with 10-nucleotide random UMIs. TCRdb fed the 5' RACE reads into MiXCR, producing one record per CDR3 protein. Among roughly 76,000 distinct CDR3 sequences, 3% to 4% were seen once, and the ten largest hold under 6.5%. Sequencing was done on a sample of PBMCs. The sequence came from a woman aged 45-65 years with multiple sclerosis.

This CDR3 is CSATGLAEETQYF. DNA for the CDR3: TGCAGTGCTACGGGACTAGCGGAAGAGACCCAGTACTTC. The chain joins TRBV20-1 to TRBJ2-5; 11 nucleotides line up with TRBD2. This CDR3 is 13 amino acids long. Germline V gene data show CDR1 as DFQATT and CDR2 as SNEGSKA (reference sequence). The V and J ends lost 4 bases and 3 bases, in that order; junction bases with no gene match: 1.